This T cell receptor (beta chain) originates from a study of cytomegalovirus exposure and HLA in healthy donors. The study ran its PCR with 60 Vbeta and 13 Jbeta primers. Profiled with immunoSEQ multiplex PCR; TCRdb holds only in-frame clones, not every one. Of 140,000 or so clones detected, approximately 68% appear once; the ten largest clones hold almost 4.5%. Germline CDR1 SEHNR, CDR2 FQNEAQ (reference sequence). The CDR3 consists of 17 residues. Trimming stripped 1 base from V and 0 bases from J, with 13 bases between. In its sample, this clone was seen a few times. Sequencing was carried out using PBMCs. The rearrangement joins TRBV7-9 to TRBJ1-5, with D maybe TRBD1 (5 bases). This TCR came from a man in his 60s in good health and CMV-seronegative. The DNA for the CDR3 is TGTGCCAGCAGCTTAGAAGGGTACAGGCTTAGCAATCAGCCCCAGCATTTT. Translated: CASSLEGYRLSNQPQHF. Full variable domain (rest looked up from reference TRBV7-9 and TRBJ1-5): DTGVSQNPRHKITKRGQNVTFRCDPISEHNRLYWYRQTLGQGPEFLTYFQNEAQLEKSRLLSDRFSAERPKGSFSTLEIQRTEQGDSAMYLCASSLEGYRLSNQPQHFGDGTRLSIL.